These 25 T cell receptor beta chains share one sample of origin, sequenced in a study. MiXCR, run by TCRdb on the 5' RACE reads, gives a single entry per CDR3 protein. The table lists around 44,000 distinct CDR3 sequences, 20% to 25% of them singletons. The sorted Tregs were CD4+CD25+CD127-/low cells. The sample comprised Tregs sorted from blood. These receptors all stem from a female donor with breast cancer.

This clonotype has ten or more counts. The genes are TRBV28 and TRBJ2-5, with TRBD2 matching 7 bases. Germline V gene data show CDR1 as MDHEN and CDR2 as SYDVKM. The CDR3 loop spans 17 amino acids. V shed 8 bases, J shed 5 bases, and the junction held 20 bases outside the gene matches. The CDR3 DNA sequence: TGTGCCAGCGAAGGACCGTCTAGCGGCCTGACGGGGGAGACCCAGTACTTC. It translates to CASEGPSSGLTGETQYF.

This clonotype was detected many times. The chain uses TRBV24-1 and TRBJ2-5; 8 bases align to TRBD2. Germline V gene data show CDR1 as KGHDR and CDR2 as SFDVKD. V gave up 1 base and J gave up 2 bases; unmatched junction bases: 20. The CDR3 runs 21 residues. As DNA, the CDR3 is TGTGCCACCAGTGATTTATTCCGCAACGTTGATAGCGGGGAATCTCAAGAGACCCAGTACTTC. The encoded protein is CATSDLFRNVDSGESQETQYF.

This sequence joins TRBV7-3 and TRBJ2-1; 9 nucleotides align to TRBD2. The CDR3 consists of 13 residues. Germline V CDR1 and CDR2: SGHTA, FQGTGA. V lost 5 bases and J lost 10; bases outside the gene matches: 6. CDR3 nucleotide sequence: TGTGCCAGCAGCCTCCTAGCGGGACGAGAGCAGTTCTTC. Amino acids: CASSLLAGREQFF.

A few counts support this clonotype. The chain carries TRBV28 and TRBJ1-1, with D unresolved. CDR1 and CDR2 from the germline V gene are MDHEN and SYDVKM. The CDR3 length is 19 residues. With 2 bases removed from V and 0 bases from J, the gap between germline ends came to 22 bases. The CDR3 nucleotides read TGTGCCAGCAGTTTAATCCGGAGCGTTAAGACGGCCATGAACACTGAAGCTTTCTTT. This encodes CASSLIRSVKTAMNTEAFF. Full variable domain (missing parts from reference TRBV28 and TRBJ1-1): DVKVTQSSRYLVKRTGEKVFLECVQDMDHENMFWYRQDPGLGLRLIYFSYDVKMKEKGDIPEGYSVSREKKERFSLILESASTNQTSMYLCASSLIRSVKTAMNTEAFFGQGTRLTVV.

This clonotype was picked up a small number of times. CDR3: CATSDQTGPKETQYF. CDR3 DNA: TGTGCCACCAGTGACCAAACCGGGCCTAAAGAGACCCAGTACTTC. The chain joins TRBV24-1 to TRBJ2-5; D not certain. V was shortened by 4 bases and J by 3 bases, with 14 bases between the two germline ends. The germline V gene has CDR1 KGHDR and CDR2 SFDVKD. CDR3 size: 15 residues.

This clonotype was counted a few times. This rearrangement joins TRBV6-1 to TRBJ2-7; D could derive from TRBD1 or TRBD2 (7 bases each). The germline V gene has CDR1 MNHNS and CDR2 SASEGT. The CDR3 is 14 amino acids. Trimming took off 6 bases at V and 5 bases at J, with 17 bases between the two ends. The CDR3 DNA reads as TGTGCCAGCAGGGGGTGGGAGGGGGCCAACGAGCAGTACTTC. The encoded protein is CASRGWEGANEQYF.

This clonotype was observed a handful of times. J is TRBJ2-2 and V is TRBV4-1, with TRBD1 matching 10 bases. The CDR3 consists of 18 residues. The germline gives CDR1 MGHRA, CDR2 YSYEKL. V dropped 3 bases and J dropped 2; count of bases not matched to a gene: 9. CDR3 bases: TGCGCCAGCAGCCATACGGCCGGGACAGGGGATAACACCGGGGAGCTGTTTTTT. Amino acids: CASSHTAGTGDNTGELFF.

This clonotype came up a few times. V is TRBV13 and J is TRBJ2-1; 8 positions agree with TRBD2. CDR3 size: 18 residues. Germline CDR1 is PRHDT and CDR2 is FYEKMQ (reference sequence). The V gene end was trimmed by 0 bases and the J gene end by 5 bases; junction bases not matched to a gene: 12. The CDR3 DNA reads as TGTGCCAGCAGCTTAGGCCTCGGGAGCGGGAGAGGGGACAATGAGCAGTTCTTC. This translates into CASSLGLGSGRGDNEQFF.

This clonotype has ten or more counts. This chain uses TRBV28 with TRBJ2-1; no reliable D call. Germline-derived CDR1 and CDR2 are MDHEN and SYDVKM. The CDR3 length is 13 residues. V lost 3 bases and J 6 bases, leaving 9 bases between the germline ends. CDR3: CASSFTDLNEQFF. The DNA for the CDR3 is TGTGCCAGCAGTTTTACAGATCTCAATGAGCAGTTCTTC. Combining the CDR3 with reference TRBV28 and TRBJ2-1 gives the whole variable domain DVKVTQSSRYLVKRTGEKVFLECVQDMDHENMFWYRQDPGLGLRLIYFSYDVKMKEKGDIPEGYSVSREKKERFSLILESASTNQTSMYLCASSFTDLNEQFFGPGTRLTVL.

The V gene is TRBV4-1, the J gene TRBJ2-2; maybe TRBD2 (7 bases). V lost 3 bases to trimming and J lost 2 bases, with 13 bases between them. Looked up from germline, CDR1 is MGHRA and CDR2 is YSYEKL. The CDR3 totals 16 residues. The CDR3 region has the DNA TGCGCCAGCAGCCACCTAGGGGGGGGAAACACCGGGGAGCTGTTTTTT. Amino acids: CASSHLGGGNTGELFF.

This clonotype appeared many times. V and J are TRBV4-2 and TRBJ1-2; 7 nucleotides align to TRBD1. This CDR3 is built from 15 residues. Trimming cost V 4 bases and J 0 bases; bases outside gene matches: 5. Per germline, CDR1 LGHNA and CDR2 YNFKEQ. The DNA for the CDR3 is TGTGCCAGCAGCCCCCGGGACAGAGCTAACTATGGCTACACCTTC. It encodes CASSPRDRANYGYTF.

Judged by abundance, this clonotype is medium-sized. CDR3 sequence reads: CASSSRDSVYGYTF. The CDR3 DNA reads TGCGCCAGCAGCTCGCGGGACTCCGTCTATGGCTACACCTTC. This chain links TRBV5-1 with TRBJ1-2, with D possibly matching TRBD1 (5 bases). The germline gives CDR1 SGHRS, CDR2 YFSETQ. The CDR3 length is 14 residues. V was clipped by 3 bases and J by 4 bases, with 13 bases between them.

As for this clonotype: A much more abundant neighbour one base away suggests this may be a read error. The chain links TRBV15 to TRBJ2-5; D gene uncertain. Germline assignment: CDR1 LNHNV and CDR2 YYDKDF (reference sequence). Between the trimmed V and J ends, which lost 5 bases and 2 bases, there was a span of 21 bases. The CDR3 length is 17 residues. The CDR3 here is CATSGQSERETQETQYF. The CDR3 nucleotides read TGTGCCACCAGCGGGCAAAGTGAACGAGAGACTCAAGAGACCCAGTACTTC.

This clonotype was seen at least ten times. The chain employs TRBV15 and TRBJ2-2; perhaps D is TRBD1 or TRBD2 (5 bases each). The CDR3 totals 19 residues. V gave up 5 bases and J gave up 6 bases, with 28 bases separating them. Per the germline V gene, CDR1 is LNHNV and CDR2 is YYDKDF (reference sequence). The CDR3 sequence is CATSGPHQTGTRDAGELFF. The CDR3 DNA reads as TGTGCCACCAGCGGACCACATCAAACCGGGACGAGGGACGCCGGGGAGCTGTTTTTT.

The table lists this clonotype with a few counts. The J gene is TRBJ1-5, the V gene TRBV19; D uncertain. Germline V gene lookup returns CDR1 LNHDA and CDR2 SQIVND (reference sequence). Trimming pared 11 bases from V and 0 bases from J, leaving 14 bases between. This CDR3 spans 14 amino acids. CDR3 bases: TGTGCCGTGAGCGGGCAGCATAGCAATCAGCCCCAGCATTTT. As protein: CAVSGQHSNQPQHF.

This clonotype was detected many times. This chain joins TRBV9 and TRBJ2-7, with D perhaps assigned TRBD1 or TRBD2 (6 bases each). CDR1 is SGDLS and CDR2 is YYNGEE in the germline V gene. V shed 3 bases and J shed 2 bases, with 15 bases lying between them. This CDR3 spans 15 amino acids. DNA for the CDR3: TGTGCCAGCAGCGCAGGGGACTCCCGGACCTACGAGCAGTACTTC. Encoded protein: CASSAGDSRTYEQYF.

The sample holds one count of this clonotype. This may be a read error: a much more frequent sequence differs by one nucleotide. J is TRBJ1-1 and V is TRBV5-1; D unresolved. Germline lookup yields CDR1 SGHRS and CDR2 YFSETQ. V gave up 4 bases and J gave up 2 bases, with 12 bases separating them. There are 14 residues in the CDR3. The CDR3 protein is CASSPQKINTEAFF. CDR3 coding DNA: TGCGCCAGCAGCCCGCAGAAGATTAACACTGAAGCTTTCTTT.

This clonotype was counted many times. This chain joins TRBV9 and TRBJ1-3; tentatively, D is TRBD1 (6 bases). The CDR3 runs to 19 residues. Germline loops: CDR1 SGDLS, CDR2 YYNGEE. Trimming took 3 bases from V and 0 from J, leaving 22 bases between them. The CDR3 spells CASSASRGLDMSSGNTIYF. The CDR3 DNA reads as TGTGCCAGCAGCGCCAGCAGGGGCCTGGACATGAGCTCTGGAAACACCATATATTTT.

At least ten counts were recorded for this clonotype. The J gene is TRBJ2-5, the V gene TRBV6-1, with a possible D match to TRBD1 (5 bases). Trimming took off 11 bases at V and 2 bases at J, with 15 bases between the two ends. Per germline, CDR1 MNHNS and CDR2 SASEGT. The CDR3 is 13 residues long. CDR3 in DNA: TGTGCCGCCGGAAGAGACAGACAAGAGACCCAGTACTTC. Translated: CAAGRDRQETQYF.

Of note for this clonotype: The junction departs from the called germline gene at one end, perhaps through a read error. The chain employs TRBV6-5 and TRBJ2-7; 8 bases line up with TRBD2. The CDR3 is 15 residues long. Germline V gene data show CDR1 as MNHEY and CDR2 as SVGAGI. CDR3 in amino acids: CAGSYSGTSTDEQYF. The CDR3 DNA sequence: TGTGCCGGCAGTTACTCCGGGACTAGTACCGACGAGCAGTACTTC.

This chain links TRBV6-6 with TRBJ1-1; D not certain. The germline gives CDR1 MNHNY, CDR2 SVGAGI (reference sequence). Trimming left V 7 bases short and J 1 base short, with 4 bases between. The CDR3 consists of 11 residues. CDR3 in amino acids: CASIGNTEAFF. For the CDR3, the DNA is TGTGCCAGCATTGGGAACACTGAAGCTTTCTTT.

The CDR3 loop reads CASSLGPAGVYEQYF. CDR3 nucleotides: TGTGCCAGCAGCTTAGGACCAGCGGGAGTCTACGAGCAGTACTTC. V gene TRBV7-8 combines with J gene TRBJ2-7; 8 bases align to TRBD2. CDR3 length: 15 residues. The germline gives CDR1 SGHVS, CDR2 FQNEAQ. V dropped 1 base and J dropped 3; count of bases not matched to a gene: 5.

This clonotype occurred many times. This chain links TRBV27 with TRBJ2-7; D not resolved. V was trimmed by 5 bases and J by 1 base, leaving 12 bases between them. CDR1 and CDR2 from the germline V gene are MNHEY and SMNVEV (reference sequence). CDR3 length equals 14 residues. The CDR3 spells CASSRSQVSYEQYF. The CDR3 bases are TGTGCCAGCAGTAGATCCCAGGTATCCTACGAGCAGTACTTC.

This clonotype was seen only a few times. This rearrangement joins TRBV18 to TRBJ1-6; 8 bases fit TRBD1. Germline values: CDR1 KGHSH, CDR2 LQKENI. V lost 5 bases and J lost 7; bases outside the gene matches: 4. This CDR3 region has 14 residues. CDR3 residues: CASSSGQVNSPLHF. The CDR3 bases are TGTGCCAGCTCATCGGGACAGGTCAATTCACCCCTCCACTTT.

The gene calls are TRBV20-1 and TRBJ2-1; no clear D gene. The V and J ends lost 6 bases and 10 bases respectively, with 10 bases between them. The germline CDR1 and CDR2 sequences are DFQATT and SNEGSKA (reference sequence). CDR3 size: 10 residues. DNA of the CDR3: TGCAGTGCACACCGCGAGGAGCAGTTCTTC. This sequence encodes CSAHREEQFF.